This is a list of T cell receptor beta chains from one sample in a study of cytomegalovirus exposure and HLA in healthy donors. Some clones are missing from TCRdb's copy, which holds only in-frame ones; the method was immunoSEQ multiplex PCR. Its table records 170,000 or so clones. The specimen sequenced was PBMCs. These receptors came from a man in his thirties or forties in good health and CMV-seronegative. The CDR3 runs from the conserved cysteine through the conserved F or W. Fields, in order: J gene, D gene, V gene, CDR3 DNA, CDR3 protein. A D gene is named only where the DNA matches it firmly.

TRBJ2-3 - TRBV7-9 TGTGCCAGCAGCTTAATCCAGACAGATACGCAGTATTTT CASSLIQTDTQYF
TRBJ2-1 TRBD2 TRBV11-3 TGTGCCAGCAGCGGGCCGGGACTAGCGGGAGAGCAGTTCTTC CASSGPGLAGEQFF
TRBJ1-1 - TRBV10-1 TGCGCCAGCAGTCGCCAAGGGGCGGTGGAAGCTTTCTTT CASSRQGAVEAFF
TRBJ2-7 TRBD1 TRBV18 TGTGCCAGCTCATCGACAGGGGGGTACGAGCAGTACTTC CASSSTGGYEQYF
TRBJ1-1 TRBD1 TRBV6-5 TGTGCCAGCAGGACAGGGGGCGTTGGAAACACTGAAGCTTTCTTT CASRTGGVGNTEAFF
TRBJ2-3 TRBD2 TRBV5-6 TGTGCCAGCAGCTTGGCCCTAGGACTAGGGTCCGATACGCAGTATTTT CASSLALGLGSDTQYF
TRBJ2-7 - TRBV7-2 TGTGCCAGCAGCCCCCTTGGGGTGGGACAAGGCTCCTACGAGCAGTACTTC CASSPLGVGQGSYEQYF
TRBJ2-5 - TRBV14 TGTGCCAGCAGCCAAGAAGGGCAACTAGCTTTATCAGAGACCCAGTACTTC CASSQEGQLALSETQYF
TRBJ2-6 TRBD1 TRBV6-1 TGTGCCAGCAGGACAGGGAACTCTGGGGCCAACGTCCTGACTTTC CASRTGNSGANVLTF
TRBJ2-5 TRBD1 TRBV15 TGTGCCACCAGCAGAAGCGACAGGGGAGAGACCCAGTACTTC CATSRSDRGETQYF
TRBJ1-2 TRBD1 TRBV25-1 TGTGCCAGCAGTGATGAGGCAGGGGGTAGATATGGCTACACCTTC CASSDEAGGRYGYTF
TRBJ2-3 - TRBV5-4 TGTGCCAGCAGCTTGAAATCCTCCTCCGATACGCAGTATTTT CASSLKSSSDTQYF
TRBJ1-2 - TRBV9 TGTGCCAGCAGCAGCCGGCAGGGTTTCAATTATGGCTACACCTTC CASSSRQGFNYGYTF
TRBJ2-3 - TRBV6-1 TGTGCCACCCAAGTCCAGTACAGCACAGATACGCAGTATTTT CATQVQYSTDTQYF
TRBJ1-1 - TRBV29-1 TGCGGCACAACAGGTCGATGGACTGAAGCTTTCTTT CGTTGRWTEAFF
TRBJ1-2 TRBD1 TRBV11-2 TGTGCCAGCAGTAATACGGGACAGTACTATGGCTACACCTTC CASSNTGQYYGYTF
TRBJ1-5 - TRBV6-1 TGTGCCAGCCGACAAGTTGGAAACAATCAGCCCCAGCATTTT CASRQVGNNQPQHF
TRBJ2-1 TRBD2 TRBV11-3 TGTGCCAGCAGCTTATCGGGAGGCGGGGATGAGCAGTTCTTC CASSLSGGGDEQFF
TRBJ2-3 TRBD2 TRBV29-1 TGCAGCGCAACACTAGCGGGAGGTTTAGATACGCAGTATTTT CSATLAGGLDTQYF
TRBJ2-1 - TRBV9 TGTGCCAGCAGCGGCCGGCGGGGCCACGGCGATGAGCAGTTCTTC CASSGRRGHGDEQFF
TRBJ2-6 - TRBV29-1 TGCAGCGTTGGAGGCGGGGACGGGGCCAACGTCCTGACTTTC CSVGGGDGANVLTF
TRBJ2-1 - TRBV21-1 TGTGCCAGCAGCCTTAGGCATAGCGGAGACTACAATGAGCAGTTCTTC CASSLRHSGDYNEQFF
TRBJ1-1 TRBD1 TRBV19 TGTGCCACCGCTCAGGGGGCGAACACTGAAGCTTTCTTT CATAQGANTEAFF
TRBJ2-3 - TRBV10-1 TGCGCCAGCAGTGAGTCGCGGGCTAGCACAGATACGCAGTATTTT CASSESRASTDTQYF
TRBJ2-7 - TRBV30 TGTGCCTGGAGTGCGCGCTACGAGCAGTACTTC CAWSARYEQYF
TRBJ1-2 - TRBV4-3 TGCGCCAGCAGCCAAGATCGCGGGACTAACTATGGCTACACCTTC CASSQDRGTNYGYTF
TRBJ2-3 TRBD2 TRBV11-2 TGTGCCAGCAGCCAGGGCCCCGGGACTAGGTTTGGAAATGTTGATACGCAGTATTTT CASSQGPGTRFGNVDTQYF
TRBJ2-7 - TRBV10-3 TGTGCCAGCTTGTTTTTCAGGGATTACTACGAGCAGTACTTC CASLFFRDYYEQYF
TRBJ2-5 TRBD1 TRBV15 TGTGCCACCAGCACCGCGGGGACAGGGAAGACCCAGTACTTC CATSTAGTGKTQYF
TRBJ2-5 TRBD2 TRBV4-1 TGCGCCAGCAGCCCCACTGCACTAGCGGGAGTGACGGAGACCCAGTACTTC CASSPTALAGVTETQYF
TRBJ2-2 - TRBV6-5 TGTGCCAGCAGTTTCCGCCCACAGGGTACCGGGGAGCTGTTTTTT CASSFRPQGTGELFF
TRBJ1-1 - TRBV7-5 TGTGTCAGAAACCCCCGGTCGGAGGGACCCGACGCGAACACTGAAGCTTTCTTT CVRNPRSEGPDANTEAFF
TRBJ2-7 - TRBV5-1 TGCGCCAGCAGCTTGGTGCCGGGATTTACCTACGAGCAGTACTTC CASSLVPGFTYEQYF
TRBJ1-3 - TRBV5-4 TGTGCCAGCAGCTTGGATCAGGGGCGGAACACCATATATTTT CASSLDQGRNTIYF
TRBJ2-7 TRBD2 TRBV25-1 TGTGCCAGCAGTGCTGGACTAGCGGGTATCCTCTCCTACGAGCAGTACTTC CASSAGLAGILSYEQYF
TRBJ2-7 TRBD2 TRBV10-2 TGCGCCAGCAGTGGAGGGAGCGGGAGAAGGTACGAGCAGTACTTC CASSGGSGRRYEQYF
TRBJ1-4 - TRBV6-5 TGTGCCAGCAGTTACTGGTCCGGGACACCGAATGAAAAACTGTTTTTT CASSYWSGTPNEKLFF
TRBJ1-1 TRBD1 TRBV12-5 TGTGCTAGTGGTCCAGGGGGGAACACTGAAGCTTTCTTT CASGPGGNTEAFF
TRBJ1-5 - TRBV7-2 TGTGCCAGCAGCTTAGTCGGGGAAGGTCAGCCCCAGCATTTT CASSLVGEGQPQHF
TRBJ2-7 TRBD1 TRBV11-2 TGTGCCAGCAGGGGGACAGGGGGCTTAGACGAGCAGTACTTC CASRGTGGLDEQYF
TRBJ2-7 - TRBV15 TGTGCCACCAGCAGAGATCCCGACAGGACCTACGAGCAGTACTTC CATSRDPDRTYEQYF
TRBJ1-1 - TRBV7-2 TGTGCCAGCAGGATAGGACAGTACGGGAACACTGAAGCTTTCTTT CASRIGQYGNTEAFF
TRBJ2-2 TRBD2 TRBV5-1 TGCGCCAGCAGCACCGGGGGGTCCGGGGAGCTGTTTTTT CASSTGGSGELFF
TRBJ2-5 - TRBV9 TGTGCCAGCAGCGTAGGGCCAGTGGGGGGCCAAGAGACCCAGTACTTC CASSVGPVGGQETQYF
TRBJ2-1 TRBD2 TRBV5-6 TGTGCCAGCAGCACCCCTAGCGGGAGGGCCTGGGAGCAGTTCTTC CASSTPSGRAWEQFF
TRBJ2-5 - TRBV28 TGTGCCAGCAACCCTGCCCACATGGTGGAGACCCAGTACTTC CASNPAHMVETQYF
TRBJ2-1 TRBD2 TRBV7-6 TGTGCCAGCAGTTTCACTAGCGGAGACTACTACAATGAGCAGTTCTTC CASSFTSGDYYNEQFF
TRBJ1-3 - TRBV9 TGTGCCAGCAGCGTAGTTGGAGGGATCCCTGGAAACACCATATATTTT CASSVVGGIPGNTIYF
TRBJ2-3 - TRBV18 TGTGCCAGCTCACCGTTAGCGGCTAGCACAGATACGCAGTATTTT CASSPLAASTDTQYF